A single sample gave rise to the 25 T cell receptor beta chains below, sequenced in a study of post-analysis software for immune sequencing data. Whole-study results and caveats: Controls had lower frequencies than patients of a few TRBV segments, which included TRBV5-6, TRBV5-1 and TRBV20-1.

What these receptors recognize is not known. Presence of unique molecular identifiers characterized the TCR beta cDNA libraries. TCRdb fed the PCR reads into MiXCR, producing one record per CDR3 protein. The sample lists roughly 540,000 distinct CDR3 sequences; around a third were seen once. The source material was blood. The receptors stem from a girl younger than 18 with multiple sclerosis.

This chain uses TRBV7-9 with TRBJ2-5, with TRBD2 matching 8 bases. CDR1 and CDR2 from the germline V gene are SEHNR and FQNEAQ (reference sequence). The CDR3 loop spans 12 amino acids. Germline trimming cut 5 bases from V and 11 bases from J; bases unmatched to any gene: 7. In DNA, the CDR3 is TGTGCCAGCAGCACCTCGGGAGGGGGGCAGTACTTC. It is translated as CASSTSGGGQYF.

J is TRBJ2-1 and V is TRBV5-1; 7 bases agree with TRBD1. This CDR3 is built from 15 residues. Germline CDR1 and CDR2: SGHRS and YFSETQ. J was trimmed by 10 bases and V by 4 bases; bases with no gene match: 14. The CDR3 reads CASSSSGTATYEQFF. CDR3 sequence (DNA): TGCGCCAGCAGCAGTTCCGGGACAGCCACCTACGAGCAGTTCTTC.

The chain is built from TRBV29-1 and TRBJ1-6, with D unclear. In germline, CDR1 is SQVTM, CDR2 ANQGSEA. The V gene lost 5 bases and the J gene lost 5 bases, with 7 bases spanning the gap. The CDR3 is 12 residues long. This CDR3 is CSVLSDNSPLHF. CDR3 DNA: TGCAGCGTTCTATCGGATAATTCACCCCTCCACTTT.

The chain is built from TRBV20-1 and TRBJ2-3; D possibly matches TRBD1 or TRBD2 (5 bases each). V lost 0 bases, J lost 2 bases, and 9 bases lay in between. There are 14 residues in the CDR3. CDR1 and CDR2 from the germline V gene are DFQATT and SNEGSKA (reference sequence). The CDR3 here is CSARDSGTTDTQYF. Written as DNA, the CDR3 is TGCAGTGCTAGAGATTCGGGGACCACAGATACGCAGTATTTT.

This clonotype was seen a handful of times. As DNA, the CDR3 is TGTGCCAGCAGCCTAAGACAGGTACAGTTCTTC. Encoded protein: CASSLRQVQFF. The chain employs TRBV12-3 or TRBV12-4 and TRBJ2-1; possible D gene TRBD1, 6 bases. There are 11 residues in the CDR3. V lost 6 bases and J lost 13, with 13 bases in between.

The chain carries TRBV6-5 and TRBJ1-1; TRBD1 agrees at 7 bases. Germline CDR1 is MNHEY and CDR2 is SVGAGI. V lost 4 bases to trimming and J lost 0 bases; unmatched junction nucleotides: 5. There are 15 residues in the CDR3. The CDR3 DNA follows: TGTGCCAGCAGTTCACCAACAGGGGTGAACACTGAAGCTTTCTTT. Protein: CASSSPTGVNTEAFF.

This chain connects TRBV7-2 to TRBJ2-3; TRBD2 matches at 8 bases. Trimming removed 1 base from V and 7 bases from J; junction bases left unmatched: 7. Germline V lookup: CDR1 SGHTA, CDR2 FQGNSA. This CDR3 contains 15 residues. The CDR3 here is CASSLELAGGHTQYF. As DNA, the CDR3 is TGTGCCAGCAGCTTAGAGCTGGCGGGGGGCCATACGCAGTATTTT. The whole variable domain, remainder taken from reference TRBV7-2 and TRBJ2-3, is GAGVSQSPSNKVTEKGKDVELRCDPISGHTALYWYRQSLGQGLEFLIYFQGNSAPDKSGLPSDRFSAERTGGSVSTLTIQRTQQEDSAVYLCASSLELAGGHTQYFGPGTRLTVL.

The chain is built from TRBV6-5 and TRBJ1-1; maybe TRBD1 (6 bases). Trimming cost V 6 bases and J 0 bases, with 11 bases left between them. Germline V lookup: CDR1 MNHEY, CDR2 SVGAGI. The CDR3 length is 14 residues. DNA for the CDR3: TGTGCCAGCAGGCTAACAGGGATGAACACTGAAGCTTTCTTT. Translated: CASRLTGMNTEAFF.

This chain uses TRBV20-1 with TRBJ2-4; D is undetermined. V lost 1 base, J lost 0 bases, and 10 bases lay in between. Germline V CDR1 and CDR2: DFQATT, SNEGSKA (reference sequence). The CDR3 is made up of 15 amino acids. The CDR3 region is CSARVLSLAKNIQYF. The CDR3 coding sequence is TGCAGTGCTAGAGTACTCTCTCTAGCCAAAAACATTCAGTACTTC.

This clonotype was found a few times. The chain uses TRBV6-5 and TRBJ2-1, with 12 nucleotides matching TRBD2. The CDR3 covers 16 residues. The V gene's germline CDR1 is MNHEY and CDR2 SVGAGI. The J segment lost 4 bases and the V segment lost 5 bases, leaving 6 bases of the junction unmatched. The CDR3 sequence is CASSQLAGGLYNEQFF. The CDR3 DNA reads as TGTGCCAGCAGTCAACTAGCGGGGGGCCTATACAATGAGCAGTTCTTC.

The rearrangement links TRBV9 to TRBJ1-6, with a weak D call TRBD1 (6 bases). The CDR3 length is 14 residues. The V end lost 3 bases, the J end lost 6 bases, and 10 bases lay between the germline ends. Germline CDR1 is SGDLS and CDR2 is YYNGEE. The CDR3 region is CASSAGQRNSPLHF. The CDR3 DNA follows: TGTGCCAGCAGCGCCGGACAGCGTAATTCACCCCTCCACTTT. Drawing the rest from reference TRBV9 and TRBJ1-6, the complete variable domain is DSGVTQTPKHLITATGQRVTLRCSPRSGDLSVYWYQQSLDQGLQFLIQYYNGEERAKGNILERFSAQQFPDLHSELNLSSLELGDSALYFCASSAGQRNSPLHFGNGTRLTVT.

This clonotype was recorded at least ten times. The chain couples TRBV3-1 to TRBJ1-2; the D is unclear. CDR3 length: 12 residues. Per germline, CDR1 LGHDT and CDR2 YNNKEL (reference sequence). Trimming pared 0 bases from V and 8 bases from J, leaving 7 bases between. The CDR3 DNA follows: TGTGCCAGCAGCCAAGATCGGGTCGGCTACACCTTC. As protein: CASSQDRVGYTF.

CDR3 nucleotide sequence: TGCGCCAGCAGCTCCGGGACGGGGTTTATACAGGGTGAGCAGTTCTTC. It codes for CASSSGTGFIQGEQFF. The rearrangement links TRBV5-1 to TRBJ2-1, with a tentative D call TRBD1 (6 bases). Germline-derived CDR1 and CDR2 are SGHRS and YFSETQ. With 3 bases removed from V and 9 bases from J, the gap between germline ends came to 22 bases. The CDR3 is 16 residues long.

This clonotype was observed a few times. J is TRBJ1-6 and V is TRBV20-1; TRBD1 matches at 7 bases. The CDR3 consists of 14 residues. The germline V gene encodes CDR1 DFQATT and CDR2 SNEGSKA (reference sequence). The V and J ends lost 4 bases and 5 bases, in that order; junction bases with no gene match: 5. The DNA for the CDR3 is TGCAGTGCTACTCAAGACAGGGATAATTCACCCCTCCACTTT. Protein sequence: CSATQDRDNSPLHF.

This clonotype was seen repeatedly, ten times or more. The chain combines TRBV12-3 or TRBV12-4 with TRBJ2-7, with TRBD2 matching 11 bases. Trimming cost V 1 base and J 2 bases; bases outside gene matches: 4. This CDR3 comprises 16 residues. CDR3 sequence reads: CASSLELAGVPYEQYF. The CDR3 DNA reads as TGTGCCAGCAGTTTAGAACTAGCGGGGGTTCCCTACGAGCAGTACTTC.

The CDR3, as DNA: TGTGCCAGCAGCCCCCCCGTGGGGGGCTGGTATGGCTACACCTTC. It codes for CASSPPVGGWYGYTF. The chain is built from TRBV7-9 and TRBJ1-2, with D perhaps matching TRBD1 (6 bases). The germline V gene has CDR1 SEHNR and CDR2 FQNEAQ (reference sequence). Deletions cut 5 bases from V and 5 bases from J, with 18 bases between. The CDR3 loop spans 15 amino acids. Drawing the rest from reference TRBV7-9 and TRBJ1-2, the complete variable domain is DTGVSQNPRHKITKRGQNVTFRCDPISEHNRLYWYRQTLGQGPEFLTYFQNEAQLEKSRLLSDRFSAERPKGSFSTLEIQRTEQGDSAMYLCASSPPVGGWYGYTFGSGTRLTVV.

This clonotype was seen a handful of times. The V gene is TRBV7-9, the J gene TRBJ2-1, with 11 bases identical to TRBD2. The trim removed 5 bases at V and 2 bases at J, leaving 8 bases unmatched. The CDR3 runs to 17 residues. Germline lookup yields CDR1 SEHNR and CDR2 FQNEAQ (reference sequence). This chain's CDR3 is CASSGSGGARPYNEQFF. The CDR3 nucleotides are TGTGCCAGCAGCGGTAGCGGGGGGGCCCGGCCCTACAATGAGCAGTTCTTC.

V gene TRBV5-1 combines with J gene TRBJ2-5; TRBD1 is a possible D gene (5 bases). CDR1 and CDR2 (germline): SGHRS, YFSETQ. The CDR3 runs to 13 residues. V lost 8 bases, J lost 11 bases, and 22 bases lay in between. DNA of the CDR3: TGCGCCAGTTCACCCCAGGGAAACAATGAGCAGTACTTC. It codes for CASSPQGNNEQYF.

This clonotype was counted only a few times. The V call is TRBV20-1, the J call TRBJ1-4; D unresolved. Germline V CDR1 and CDR2: DFQATT, SNEGSKA (reference sequence). V dropped 0 bases and J dropped 1 base, with 9 bases sitting between them. The CDR3 length is 15 residues. CDR3 bases: TGCAGTGCTAGAGAGTCAGATGTAACTAATGAAAAACTGTTTTTT. As protein: CSARESDVTNEKLFF.

This clonotype was detected only once. The V and J genes are TRBV19 and TRBJ2-7; no firm D call. The CDR3 sequence is 11 residues long. Germline V gene data show CDR1 as LNHDA and CDR2 as SQIVND (reference sequence). The V end was cut by 5 bases, the J end by 4 bases, with 6 bases between. CDR3 nucleotide sequence: TGTGCCAGTAGTGACGATTACGAGCAGTACTTC. This translates into CASSDDYEQYF.

This clonotype was seen a few times. V and J are TRBV20-1 and TRBJ2-3, with TRBD1 matching 7 bases. CDR1 and CDR2 (germline): DFQATT, SNEGSKA (reference sequence). The CDR3 sequence is 15 residues long. V trimming: 6 bases; J trimming: 1 base; junction bases outside the gene matches: 10. The CDR3 region has the DNA TGCAGTGCGAGAAAACCGGGACAGCGCACAGATACGCAGTATTTT. Amino acids: CSARKPGQRTDTQYF.

V gene TRBV9 combines with J gene TRBJ2-1, with 8 bases matching TRBD2. V lost 3 bases, J lost 8 bases, and 16 bases stayed unmatched. The CDR3 runs to 17 residues. Germline-derived CDR1 and CDR2 are SGDLS and YYNGEE. CDR3 nucleotide sequence: TGTGCCAGCAGCGCTACAAGCGGGGGCCAGGGGAGGGATGAGCAGTTCTTC. It specifies CASSATSGGQGRDEQFF.

The chain links TRBV11-2 to TRBJ2-5; no reliable D call. The CDR3 has 15 amino acids. V was cut by 3 bases and J by 4 bases, with 15 bases left in between. CDR1 is SGHAT and CDR2 is FQNNGV in the germline V gene. In DNA form, the CDR3 reads TGTGCCAGCAGCTTGGGCGGCGGAATCGGAGAGACCCAGTACTTC. As protein: CASSLGGGIGETQYF.

A few counts support this clonotype. The V call is TRBV7-9, the J call TRBJ1-6; weak D call: TRBD1 (6 bases). Germline V gene data show CDR1 as SEHNR and CDR2 as FQNEAQ (reference sequence). The CDR3 spans 13 residues. V lost 1 base and J 13 bases, leaving 11 bases between the germline ends. The DNA for the CDR3 is TGTGCCAGCAGCTTAGACAGGGTCGACCCCCTCCACTTT. Translated: CASSLDRVDPLHF.

The chain recombines TRBV4-1 with TRBJ2-1, with D possibly being TRBD2 (7 bases). V lost 0 bases and J 3 bases, leaving 18 bases between the germline ends. The CDR3 runs to 18 residues. Germline values: CDR1 MGHRA, CDR2 YSYEKL. CDR3 sequence: CASSQDSFGGPDYNEQFF. The CDR3 bases are TGCGCCAGCAGCCAAGATAGTTTCGGGGGGCCCGACTACAATGAGCAGTTCTTC.